This T cell receptor (beta chain) was recovered during a study of T cells in lung cancer brain metastases. The V gene lost 2 bases and the J gene lost 5 bases, with 7 bases spanning the gap. The CDR3 contains 14 residues. Germline lookup yields CDR1 MGHDK and CDR2 SYGVNS. Repertoires were generated with immunoSEQ multiplex PCR, while TCRdb's copy carries only in-frame clones and drops some. The table lists some 2,500 clones, 80% to 95% of them singletons. The sample was tumor tissue from the primary lung tumor. This sequence originates from a man in his 70s with non-small cell lung cancer. This chain uses TRBV25-1 with TRBJ1-6, with D uncertain. CDR3 loop: CASSEDPHNSPLHF. The DNA of the CDR3 is TGTGCCAGCAGTGAAGACCCTCATAATTCACCCCTCCACTTT.